This T cell receptor beta chain comes out of a study of T cells in Graves' hyperthyroidism and ophthalmopathy (dated by TCRdb to between 2017 and 2020). Broadly, across the study: Peripheral blood samples were taken at initial diagnosis, before any treatment was given. The 95 to 100 discovery patients were randomly divided into training and test sets at a 7:3 ratio. TCR V-J signatures able to tell the groups apart were searched for in a discovery cohort of some 100 patients, of whom fewer than 45 had Graves' ophthalmopathy and more than 55 had stable Graves' hyperthyroidism. Thyroid tissue and blood T-cell repertoires from several Graves' hyperthyroidism patients were also compared in the study. Whether ophthalmopathy could be predicted prospectively was tested in an independent validation cohort made up of fewer than 20 hyperthyroidism patients plus 17 patients who later progressed to ophthalmopathy. The paper reports TCR Vbeta CDR3 sequencing of 140 or so peripheral blood samples: around 41 ophthalmopathy, some 80 hyperthyroidism and 17 progressor patients. Following sampling, methimazole starting at 30 mg daily was given to hyperthyroidism patients, and high-dose intravenous methylprednisolone was given to ophthalmopathy patients. Points the paper makes about the study in general: Sample size was not statistically predetermined, and investigators were not blinded to group allocation. In cross-validation, a model built on a 13 V-J signature told ophthalmopathy apart from stable hyperthyroidism with under 90% sensitivity and about 81% specificity, and in testing the same model reached 80%/75%. Blood samples also contained most of the expanded thyroid clonotypes (frequency above 0.001), which suggests that blood repertoires may reflect thyroid immune responses. In validation, progression to ophthalmopathy was predicted by the model with roughly 71% sensitivity and under 85% specificity, a median of about 6.8 months before onset.

Ophthalmopathy patients had moderately to severely active disease, Clinical Activity Score of at least 3, NOSPECS grade of at least 4, and duration under 3 months. The study excluded patients with uncontrolled infections, other autoimmune diseases, pregnancy or lactation. Diagnoses were established on the basis of clinical symptoms, serum thyroxine and TRAb, thyroid ultrasound, and orbital computed tomography. PBMCs were separated from under 11 ml of fresh peripheral blood using Ficoll-Paque density gradient centrifugation. Trizol reagent was used to extract total RNA, and RNA quality was then checked on an Agilent 2100 Bioanalyzer. Amplification of TCR beta CDR3 regions was carried out from RNA transcripts. The first round of RT-PCR for the TCR CDR3 was performed with the HTBI primer set and the Qiagen OneStep RT-PCR kit. The libraries were constructed in a second round of multiplex PCR and then size-selected and purified. Paired-end sequencing of the libraries was performed with 100 bp reads on an Illumina HiSeq2000. As for how the authors treated the data: SOAPnuke was used to process the raw data, removing reads that contained adapters or uncalled bases, had a mean Phred below 15, or lacked an exact match to the constant primer or identifier. COPE v1.2.5 was used to merge the high-quality paired reads, and each unique nucleotide sequence was defined as a clonotype. Clonotypes were aligned to IMGT TRBV, TRBD and TRBJ reference segments using MiTCR v1.1. Analysis was restricted to V-J combinations with a frequency above 0.0001, which covered roughly 99% of repertoires. The TCS score was defined as F50 (clonal expansion) divided by E x V (chaos), with BLOSUM62-based TCRdist calculated between CDR3 peptides within each V-J. Welch's t-statistics and random forest reduced roughly 500 V-J features to under 15, which were used in a naive Bayes classifier (R e1071). TCRdb trimmed public reads at Q25 via fastp, called clones via MiXCR and kept in-frame beta chains. Every entry covers one CDR3 protein and lists the most common genes and DNA from its rows. The V and J calls, along with clone size, are taken from TCRdb and not from the paper's own processing. The table for this sample lists hundreds of thousands of distinct CDR3 sequences; around 20% of them were counted only once. The ten largest clonotypes hold about 60% of the sample.

The CDR3 contains 13 residues, cysteine and phenylalanine counted. Of the read, only the CDR3 DNA is kept; its 39 bases are in frame from base 1. V has 6 bases trimmed and J has 5 bases trimmed; junction bases matching no gene number 7. As encoded in the germline V gene (reference sequence), CDR1 is DFQATT while CDR2 is SNEGSKA. As for this clonotype: The target of this receptor is not known. No base-level quality is on record; no much larger clone is a single base apart.

The source of this sequence is a man younger than 45 with Graves' ophthalmopathy. Recombination linked TRBV20-1 to TRBJ2-7, with 10 bases in between that match TRBD1. The sample taken for sequencing was blood. The CDR3 corresponds to CSAGTGDRNEQYF. The DNA reads as follows: TGCAGTGCCGGGACAGGGGACCGGAACGAGCAGTACTTC.